Included here is one TCR beta chain sequence, with context. The sample is drawn from a study of blood T cell repertoires in COVID-19. Across the study: From T cells, B-cell-depleted T cells, or PBMCs came the material, which was cDNA or gDNA.

Sequencing was performed with immunoSEQ multiplex PCR; in TCRdb, only in-frame clones are kept and a portion is missing. This sample yields 150,000 to 200,000 clones, of which roughly 85% are seen a single time; 26% belongs to the top ten. The CDR3 extends over 13 amino acids. V was trimmed by 4 bases and J by 1 base, leaving 10 bases between them. CDR1 and CDR2 from the germline V gene are GTSNPN and SVGIG (reference sequence). This sequence joins TRBV30 and TRBJ1-2; D possibly corresponds to TRBD1 (6 bases). The sample taken for sequencing was peripheral blood. This sequence was found in a woman in her seventies with acute or convalescent COVID-19. The CDR3 protein is CAWTTGLNYGYTF. CDR3 nucleotide sequence: TGTGCCTGGACAACAGGGCTTAACTATGGCTACACCTTC. The entire variable domain, with the rest obtained from reference TRBV30 and TRBJ1-2, is as follows: SQTIHQWPATLVQPVGSPLSLECTVEGTSNPNLYWYRQAAGRGLQLLFYSVGIGQISSEVPQNLSASRPQDRQFILSSKKLLLSDSGFYLCAWTTGLNYGYTFGSGTRLTVV.